These T cell receptor beta chains were read from a single sample in a study of vaccination and CD4 T cells after COVID-19. These receptors have no known antigen. MiXCR, applied by TCRdb to the PCR reads, yields one record per CDR3 protein. The table includes under 25,000 distinct CDR3 sequences, 80% detected once. Source: CD4+ T cells from blood, cultured in vitro, taken after SARS-CoV-2 vaccination. The receptor set was obtained from a human donor who received a COVID-19 vaccine. Each CDR3 is given with its conserved first and last residue. A D gene is named only where the DNA matches it firmly. Where a row states a size, it is once, few, many or the class of an expanded clone; other rows omit it.

v_call,d_call,clone_size,j_call,cdr3_aa,cdr3_nt
TRBV20-1,TRBD1,-,TRBJ2-7,CSARMDRGWEKEQYF,TGCAGTGCTAGAATGGACAGGGGGTGGGAAAAGGAGCAGTACTTC
TRBV27,TRBD1,few,TRBJ2-5,CASSRDRDVGETQYF,TGTGCCAGCAGCAGAGACAGGGATGTCGGGGAGACCCAGTACTTC
TRBV6-1,-,-,TRBJ2-5,CASSERRAQTQYF,TGTGCCAGCAGTGAAAGAAGGGCGCAGACCCAGTACTTC
TRBV21-1,-,-,TRBJ2-5,CASSKAPGPQRLAGAKETQYF,TGTGCCAGCAGCAAAGCTCCGGGCCCCCAAAGACTAGCGGGGGCTAAGGAGACCCAGTACTTC
TRBV19,-,-,TRBJ2-3,CATRGDTDTQYF,TGTGCCACACGAGGGGACACAGATACGCAGTATTTT
TRBV20-1,-,once,TRBJ1-5,CSARVLMGEGQPQHF,TGCAGTGCTAGAGTTCTCATGGGGGAGGGGCAGCCCCAGCATTTT
TRBV10-1,-,-,TRBJ1-2,CAIAYHGGYYGYTF,TGCGCCATCGCATACCATGGGGGTTACTATGGCTACACCTTC
TRBV7-9,-,-,TRBJ1-1,CASSKGGPMNTEAFF,TGTGCCAGCAGCAAGGGGGGGCCGATGAACACTGAAGCTTTCTTT
TRBV6-2/TRBV6-3,-,-,TRBJ1-2,CASSRGEAGYTF,TGTGCCAGCAGTCGAGGGGAAGCTGGCTACACCTTC
TRBV2,TRBD1,-,TRBJ1-2,CASGLTSGTGGSGYTF,TGTGCCAGCGGTCTAACTTCCGGGACAGGGGGCTCTGGCTACACCTTC
TRBV19,TRBD1,-,TRBJ1-5,CASSLRPQGTYSNQPQHF,TGTGCCAGTAGTCTGCGCCCACAGGGGACTTATAGCAATCAGCCCCAGCATTTT
TRBV6-5,-,once,TRBJ2-7,CASSYSGDSYEQYF,TGTGCCAGCAGTTACTCGGGGGACTCCTACGAGCAGTACTTC
TRBV25-1,-,-,TRBJ2-2,CASSNQGTGELFF,TGTGCCAGCAGTAATCAGGGTACCGGGGAGCTGTTTTTT
TRBV20-1,TRBD2,-,TRBJ2-7,CSAARGGSYEQYF,TGCAGTGCAGCCCGGGGGGGCTCCTACGAGCAGTACTTC
TRBV20-1,-,-,TRBJ1-2,CSAGPLLNYGYTF,TGCAGTGCTGGCCCACTCTTAAACTATGGCTACACCTTC
TRBV7-2,TRBD2,-,TRBJ2-7,CASSSLAGGLGERYF,TGTGCCAGCAGCTCACTAGCGGGGGGGTTGGGAGAGCGGTACTTC
TRBV6-1,TRBD2,-,TRBJ2-7,CASSRGGAPDEQYF,TGTGCCAGCAGTCGGGGGGGGGCTCCAGACGAGCAGTACTTC
TRBV20-1,-,-,TRBJ1-1,CSARVGVTSTEAFF,TGCAGTGCTAGAGTAGGGGTCACGAGCACTGAAGCTTTCTTT
TRBV7-2,-,few,TRBJ1-3,CASSLNSWPPGWGNTIYF,TGTGCCAGCAGCTTAAACTCTTGGCCCCCAGGGTGGGGAAACACCATATATTTT
TRBV30,-,few,TRBJ1-1,CAWSVPHGSTSEAFF,TGTGCCTGGAGTGTCCCGCATGGATCTACCTCAGAAGCTTTCTTT
TRBV19,TRBD1,-,TRBJ1-6,CASSQGQGGSPLHF,TGTGCCAGTAGTCAAGGACAGGGAGGTTCACCCCTCCACTTT
TRBV20-1,-,-,TRBJ1-1,CSASGDHTEAFF,TGCAGTGCTAGTGGAGACCACACTGAAGCTTTCTTT
TRBV19,-,-,TRBJ1-2,CASSIIWAGVNYGYTF,TGTGCCAGTAGTATTATATGGGCAGGGGTTAACTATGGCTACACCTTC
TRBV27,-,-,TRBJ2-3,CASSPLGGQYTDTQYF,TGTGCCAGCAGTCCCCTGGGGGGACAGTACACAGATACGCAGTATTTT
TRBV28,-,few,TRBJ1-1,CASSPWNTEAFF,TGTGCCAGCAGTCCCTGGAACACTGAAGCTTTCTTT
TRBV19,-,once,TRBJ1-2,CASSILGQGNGYTF,TGTGCCAGTAGTATTTTGGGGCAGGGAAATGGCTACACCTTC
TRBV11-2,-,-,TRBJ1-1,CASTNQTSMYLCASSYPGGTEAFF,-
TRBV30,TRBD1,once,TRBJ1-1,CAWRGTRRTGGTEAFF,TGTGCCTGGAGAGGTACCAGGAGGACAGGGGGGACTGAAGCTTTCTTT
TRBV7-6,-,once,TRBJ2-1,CASSTFRGPSYNEQFF,TGTGCCAGCAGCACCTTTCGGGGGCCTTCCTACAATGAGCAGTTCTTC
TRBV7-2,-,-,TRBJ2-1,CASSLRGGSYSYNEQFF,TGTGCCAGCAGCTTAAGGGGGGGGTCATACTCCTACAATGAGCAGTTCTTC
TRBV5-4,-,-,TRBJ2-5,CASSSYGGLAQETQYF,TGTGCCAGCAGCTCCTACGGGGGGCTCGCCCAAGAGACCCAGTACTTC
TRBV20-1,TRBD1,-,TRBJ2-7,CSAGTGISYEQYF,TGCAGTGCAGGGACAGGGATTTCCTACGAGCAGTACTTC
TRBV10-2,TRBD1,-,TRBJ1-5,CASRPGGSNQPQHF,TGCGCCAGCAGGCCAGGGGGCTCTAATCAGCCCCAGCATTTT
TRBV12-3/TRBV12-4,-,-,TRBJ2-2,CASRSTGTGELFF,TGTGCCAGCAGGTCGACAGGAACCGGGGAGCTGTTTTTT
TRBV20-1,-,-,TRBJ1-4,CSARGGAVNEKLFF,TGCAGTGCTAGAGGCGGGGCCGTTAATGAAAAACTGTTTTTT
TRBV30,-,-,TRBJ1-6,CAGRQTAYNSPLHF,TGTGCCGGGAGGCAGACGGCCTATAATTCACCCCTCCACTTT
TRBV10-1,TRBD1,-,TRBJ1-2,CASSSGTGNGYTF,TGCGCCAGCAGTTCCGGGACAGGGAATGGCTACACCTTC